This T cell receptor (beta chain) was identified in a study of cytomegalovirus exposure and HLA in healthy donors (TCRdb year 2017). For the wider study: According to an earlier analysis of a few hundred of the donors, 200 million or so T cells yielded 120 million or so unique TCR beta sequences and about 300 Gb of sequence data. About 330 gigabases of sequencing data and roughly 80 million unique TCR sequences made up an early release that covered some 640 HLA-typed donors. The genetic ancestry cluster associated with self-reported Caucasian donors included 81% of the roughly 400 genotyped donors. The aim of the study was to test whether cataloging public T cell receptors could identify signatures of past pathogen exposure. Using immunosequencing, the study profiled T cell repertoires from 550 to 750 subjects and related those repertoires to cytomegalovirus serostatus. In addition to the first cohort of about 650 subjects, a separate validation cohort of 120 different subjects was used. To predict cytomegalovirus infection status, the study brought together high-throughput TCR immunosequencing, statistical association of individual TCRs with disease status, and machine learning. A later analysis re-analyzed previously published TCR beta repertoires from approximately 700 donors and added high-resolution HLA genotyping to study TCR occurrence patterns. In the later analysis, no new phenotypic data were used to find candidate immune exposures; instead, reliance was placed on TCR beta sequences and their occurrence across donors. To decide whether each TCR beta V gene segment behaved as functional or pseudogenic, an earlier analysis of several hundred of the donors relied on high-throughput TCR beta sequencing. Donor age, sex, ethnicity and CMV serostatus were compiled together with the repertoire data. A later genetic analysis used genome-wide SNP genotypes for 398 of the 666 donors, treating that subset as a discovery cohort. Every discovery cohort repertoire had been produced on one sequencing platform. Both class I and class II loci were covered by HLA typing, at four-digit resolution. The number of donors typed differed by locus, with about 629-640 for A, B, C, DRB1 and DQB1, roughly 520 for DQA1, 600 to 610 for DPA1, and approximately 470 for DPB1. About five DR-DQ haplotypes were handled as single units for association and clustering because linkage in the cohort was strong. Among some 410 genotyped donors of the cohort, an average of around 250,000 unique TCR beta nucleotide sequences was sequenced per donor, of which about 18% were non-productive. What the study reported, not specific to this receptor: Most CMV-associated TCR beta chains appeared to be HLA-restricted in a later analysis, and the HLA associations seemed to be driven largely by CMV exposure. The sequencing pipeline was judged likely to have produced a cluster of highly shared sequence variants as a technical artifact. A later genetic analysis associated a missense DCLRE1C variant with V-gene and J-gene trimming of TCR beta chains, and an independent cohort replicated the association. Because HLA typing was unavailable for some donors at each locus, only the typed subset was used in association tests. The presence/absence analyses assumed that sequencing depth was roughly uniform across donors, and that assumption may not be true. In vitro tests confirmed that three of the cytomegalovirus-associated TCR beta chains recognize cytomegalovirus antigens. In the study, 150 to 200 TCR beta chains were listed as associated with cytomegalovirus. Strong co-occurrence of HLA alleles, especially DR and DQ, made assigning TCR associations to individual alleles difficult. In a later analysis, 15,000 to 20,000 TCR beta sequences were associated with specific HLA alleles at a false discovery rate of 0.05. Because counts were too low, roughly 17 rarely observed V segments, including chromosome 9 orphons, were left out of the earlier analysis of 500 to 750 of the donors. Several of the top co-occurrence clusters appeared to be linked to parvovirus B19, influenza, CMV and Epstein-Barr virus, according to a later analysis. Correlated functional status among segregating V segments might be attributable to linkage disequilibrium, but an unknown experimental factor could not be ruled out. The classifier was reported to diagnose cytomegalovirus status with high specificity and sensitivity in both the original cohort and the validation cohort. A further reported finding was that TCR beta sequences accurately predicted the HLA-A and HLA-B alleles for most subjects in the first cohort. A later genetic analysis reported fewer N-insertions in productive TCRs among donors in an Asian-associated ancestry cluster than the roughly 720-donor mean. Most TCR sequences were seen in very few donors, while some public TCRs were found in many individuals. In a later analysis, HLA-associated TCR beta chains showed more clonal expansion and lower generation probabilities than non-associated chains that were equally common. In this cohort, only TCR beta chains were sequenced, and detectable features were limited by the absence of alpha or paired-chain data. Because the 87-base-pair reads could not distinguish some IMGT-functional V segments, including TRBV6-2 and TRBV6-3, those segments were excluded. An earlier analysis of around 540 of the donors showed that most TCR beta V segments appeared in productive rearrangements either about 87% or about 30% of the time, which broadly matched IMGT annotations. The only immune exposure information available for the cohort was CMV serostatus. According to the authors, the approach could potentially be generalized to other disease states and immunological phenotypes. In a later analysis, the rate of TCR association differed among HLA loci, with DRB1 alleles having the most associated TCRs and HLA-C alleles having the fewest.

Concerning this clone itself: Its recognized antigen is unknown. No qualities accompany the bases; no much larger clone lies one base away.

Library preparation employed the immunoSEQ multiplex PCR assay. For the multiplex PCR, a mixture combining 60 forward primers for TCR Vbeta segments and 13 reverse primers for TCR Jbeta segments was used. The CDR3 region of rearranged TCR beta genes was amplified from genomic DNA with a multiplex PCR assay. Amplified TCR beta libraries were sequenced as 87-base-pair reads on the Illumina HiSeq System. Concerning the study's data processing: A later analysis tallied about 77 million unique TCR beta chains across the approximately 670 repertoires, and around 10 million of those chains were shared by two or more donors. Raw reads were error-corrected and collapsed into unique sequences with a nearest-neighbor algorithm that merged closely related sequences to remove PCR and sequencing errors. CDR3 sequences were aligned to IMGT reference sequences to assign V, D and J gene segments. For a sequence to be retained, a match of at least six nucleotides was required to both a V gene segment and a J gene segment. A rearrangement was called productive if the CDR3 had no stop codons and remained in frame with V and J, and every other rearrangement was called non-productive. CDR3 was defined by IMGT convention, running from the second conserved V-encoded cysteine to the conserved J-encoded phenylalanine. In an earlier analysis of around 570 of the donors, sequences lacking an unambiguous match to a single V gene segment were excluded. An earlier analysis of a few hundred of the donors called V segments functional above 56.7% productive rearrangements and segregating when the between-donor standard deviation exceeded 5%. To diagnose cytomegalovirus status from the catalog of TCR beta chain sequences, a statistical classification framework was built. V and J gene assignment, in a later analysis, came from comparing TCR nucleotide sequences with IMGT/GENE-DB human TR gene sequences. In a later analysis, CDR3 sequences and most-parsimonious VDJ recombination scenarios were assigned using the TCRdist pipeline. In a later analysis, each TCR beta chain was defined by its CDR3 amino acid sequence together with its V-gene family, and reads without a unique V-gene family were excluded. In a later analysis, 500 to 700 highly shared, low-generation-probability nucleotide sequences were removed to address suspected cross-contamination and a sequencing artifact. In a later analysis, a clonal expansion index for each public chain was calculated from normalized within-repertoire ranks of inferred template counts. In a later analysis, generation probabilities were computed using a VDJ recombination model fitted to out-of-frame rearrangements, and the results were checked against IGoR. Hypergeometric tests were used in a later analysis to score TCR-TCR, TCR-HLA and TCR-CMV co-occurrence, with a repertoire-size bias correction applied to the TCR pairs. To estimate false discovery rates, a later analysis permuted the HLA or CMV assignments 20 times. A later analysis grouped co-occurring TCRs with DBSCAN, adding TCRdist sequence similarity when clustering within HLA-allele-positive subsets. Co-occurrence clustering excluded repertoires with fewer than 30,000 or more than 120,000 public chains, plus five with anomalous nucleotide sharing. This is the immuneACCESS table as TCRdb keeps it, with only in-frame sequences that have V and J called. A part of the clones is gone; compared with another copy, unresolved V genes explain less than half, and the rest is unexplained. The V and J calls and clone size come from that table; D and trimming were worked out from the DNA. A total of around 250,000 clones appear in this sample, over 70% of them only once. About 7.5% of the sample rests with the top ten.

In total, roughly 710 healthy bone marrow donors made up the cohort. At the time of sampling, every cohort member was nominally healthy, though immune exposures that went unrecorded were likely present. The donor tested CMV seropositive, placing the donor among the approximately 290 seropositive members of the cohort. Each donor provided a peripheral blood sample, and peripheral blood mononuclear cells were used for TCR beta sequencing. The Qiagen DNeasy Blood Extraction Kit was used to extract genomic DNA from the blood cell samples. The germline ends are 16 bases apart after V is trimmed by 5 bases and J by 6 bases. Including the terminal cysteine and phenylalanine, the CDR3 comprises 14 residues. Here the CDR3 DNA is all that survives: 42 bases in frame from base 1. CDR1 and CDR2, looked up from the germline V gene, are SGHVS and FQNEAQ.

Rearrangement joined TRBV7-8 to TRBJ1-1, with no confident D gene call. The TCR sequence derives from a woman in her sixties in good health and CMV-seropositive. Sequenced material: PBMCs. The base sequence is TGTGCCAGCAGCCGAATATTGAAGAGCGCTGAAGCTTTCTTT. The resulting protein is CASSRILKSAEAFF.